This TCR beta chain came from a study of memory CD4+ T cells and cytomegalovirus serostatus. In regard to this clone: Antigen specificity is unknown.

Single viable CD3+CD4+CD8-CD45RO+ cells were sorted as the memory CD4+ T cells. CMV serostatus came from serum IgG against pp150, pp28, p38, p52. CD4+ T cells were isolated by positive magnetic selection. Overall study results and limits: Suggested: most of the CMV-linked TCR signature lies in CD4+ memory cells. About two fifths of the roughly 150 known CMV-associated TCRbeta sequences appeared in CD4+ memory.

Method: immunoSEQ multiplex PCR; TCRdb's copy keeps in-frame clones and lacks some. This sample has 50,000 to 60,000 clones; over 60% occur once, and the top ten carry about 1.5%. V trimming: 7 bases; J trimming: 0 bases; junction bases outside the gene matches: 14. CDR1 is LNHDA and CDR2 is SQIVND in the germline V gene (reference sequence). The CDR3 is made up of 17 amino acids. The TCR originated in an adult in good health and CMV-seropositive. The chain recombines TRBV19 with TRBJ1-1, with 7 bases aligning to TRBD1. The source material was memory CD4+ T cells from blood. The CDR3 DNA reads as TGTGCCAGTACCCTATACGGCAGGGGGACTCTGAACACTGAAGCTTTCTTT. As protein: CASTLYGRGTLNTEAFF.